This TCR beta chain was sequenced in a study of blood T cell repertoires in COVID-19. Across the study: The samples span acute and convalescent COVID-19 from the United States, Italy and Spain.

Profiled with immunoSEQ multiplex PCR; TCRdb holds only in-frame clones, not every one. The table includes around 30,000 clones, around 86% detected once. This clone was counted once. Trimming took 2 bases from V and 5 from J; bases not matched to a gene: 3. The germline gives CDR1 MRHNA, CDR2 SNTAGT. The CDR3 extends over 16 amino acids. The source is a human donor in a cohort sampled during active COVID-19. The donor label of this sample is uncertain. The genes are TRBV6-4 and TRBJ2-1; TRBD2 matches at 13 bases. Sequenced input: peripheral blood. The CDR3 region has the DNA TGTGCCAGCAGTGACCAGGGACTAGCGGGGAACAATGAGCAGTTCTTC. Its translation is CASSDQGLAGNNEQFF.